A selection of T cell receptor beta chains follows, all from one sample in a study of Graves' ophthalmopathy and Graves' hyperthyroidism. One entry per CDR3 protein results from TCRdb running MiXCR on the multiplex PCR reads. Of hundreds of thousands of distinct CDR3 sequences in the sample, about 21% were seen once. The sequenced sample consisted of peripheral blood. The source of these receptors is a woman between 18 and 29 years old with stable Graves' hyperthyroidism. The CDR3 runs from the conserved cysteine through the conserved F or W. The D gene is left open where the match is weak. The size field is filled for only some rows; it gives once, few, many or a size class.

CASTSQGGNTEAFF,TGTGCCAGCACCTCTCAGGGGGGGAACACTGAAGCTTTCTTT,TRBD1,TRBJ1-1,TRBV12-3/TRBV12-4,few
CASNDGRGGEQYF,TGTGCCAGCAACGACGGAAGGGGTGGCGAGCAGTACTTC,-,TRBJ2-7,TRBV6-1,-
CASSPLNPTFLNYGYTF,TGTGCCAGCAGCCCTCTGAACCCCACATTCCTTAACTATGGCTACACCTTC,-,TRBJ1-2,TRBV6-1,-
CASSQINNSPLHF,TGTGCCAGCAGTCAGATAAATAATTCACCCCTCCACTTT,-,TRBJ1-6,TRBV6-1,many
CASTANQGAYGYTF,TGTGCCAGCACCGCGAACCAGGGTGCCTATGGCTACACCTTC,-,TRBJ1-2,TRBV6-1,-
CASSIVLGGQRLYF,TGTGCCAGTAGTATAGTCTTAGGGGGGCAGCGTCTGTACTTC,-,TRBJ2-4,TRBV19,-
CASSIRGSGNTIYF,TGTGCCAGTAGCATTCGGGGCTCTGGAAACACCATATATTTT,-,TRBJ1-3,TRBV19,many
CASSLVRKETQYF,TGTGCCAGCAGCTTAGTCAGAAAAGAGACCCAGTACTTC,-,TRBJ2-5,TRBV11-2,many
CSVVQVLGEFGYTF,TGCAGCGTTGTTCAGGTGTTGGGGGAGTTTGGCTACACCTTC,-,TRBJ1-2,TRBV29-1,many
CASTAGEQVSDGYTF,TGTGCCAGCACGGCAGGGGAACAGGTATCGGATGGCTACACCTTC,-,TRBJ1-2,TRBV6-1,few
CAVGFRKGQETQYF,TGTGCCGTGGGGTTTCGGAAGGGGCAAGAGACCCAGTACTTC,-,TRBJ2-5,TRBV10-3,few
CASSSQGNEQYF,TGTGCCAGCAGTTCACAGGGTAACGAGCAGTACTTC,-,TRBJ2-7,TRBV28,many
CASSYSREGYGYTF,TGTGCCAGCAGTTACTCTAGGGAGGGCTATGGCTACACCTTC,-,TRBJ1-2,TRBV6-5,-
CASSGGRAYGETQYF,TGTGCCAGCAGTGGAGGCAGGGCCTACGGAGAGACCCAGTACTTC,-,TRBJ2-5,TRBV2,-
CASSSRTGFQETQYF,TGTGCCAGCAGTTCGAGGACAGGCTTCCAAGAGACCCAGTACTTC,TRBD1,TRBJ2-5,TRBV6-5,many
CASSLGTTPLAARYTF,TGTGCCAGCAGTTTGGGGACCACCCCTCTAGCCGCTCGCTACACCTTC,-,TRBJ1-2,TRBV12-3/TRBV12-4,many
CASSNRGTGNTEAFF,TGTGCCAGTAGTAATCGCGGGACAGGGAACACTGAAGCTTTCTTT,TRBD1,TRBJ1-1,TRBV19,-
CSARGQSAGNTIYF,TGCAGTGCTAGAGGACAGTCGGCTGGAAACACCATATATTTT,-,TRBJ1-3,TRBV20-1,-
CASGLEVNLYF,TGTGCCAGCGGACTAGAGGTCAACCTCTACTTC,TRBD2,TRBJ2-5,TRBV7-2,many
CASSLATGGAYEQYF,TGCGCCAGCAGCTTGGCGACAGGGGGTGCCTACGAGCAGTACTTC,TRBD1,TRBJ2-7,TRBV5-1,many